What follows describes a single T cell receptor (beta chain). Its antigen is still unknown. At one end the junction does not follow the germline gene, possibly because of a read error. The use of a sample-barcoded 5' primer and a J-beta primer mix characterized a second PCR of about 7 to 12 cycles. All samples yielded 3 million or more CDR3-containing paired-end reads. TCRdb called the 5' RACE reads again in MiXCR, with one record for every CDR3 protein. Of approximately 1.5 million distinct CDR3 sequences in the sample, 42% were seen once. This CDR3 contains 16 residues. Germline V gives CDR1 SGDLS, CDR2 YYNGEE. Roughly 9.2 milliliters of peripheral blood were drawn from each donor into EDTA-treated tubes. Isolation of PBMCs gave at least 7 million cells per sample. The data belong to a study of blood T cells in healthy people across ages. Study-level points and caveats: Observed TCR beta diversity per million T cells went down as age went up. This fall followed a roughly linear course with age.

Input material: blood. This receptor was taken from a woman under 30 in good health. This rearrangement joins TRBV9 to TRBJ2-1; the match to TRBD2 covers 11 bases. Here the CDR3 reads CAGSVASGGPYNEQFF. For the CDR3, the DNA is TGTGCCGGCAGCGTAGCTAGCGGGGGGCCCTACAATGAGCAGTTCTTC.